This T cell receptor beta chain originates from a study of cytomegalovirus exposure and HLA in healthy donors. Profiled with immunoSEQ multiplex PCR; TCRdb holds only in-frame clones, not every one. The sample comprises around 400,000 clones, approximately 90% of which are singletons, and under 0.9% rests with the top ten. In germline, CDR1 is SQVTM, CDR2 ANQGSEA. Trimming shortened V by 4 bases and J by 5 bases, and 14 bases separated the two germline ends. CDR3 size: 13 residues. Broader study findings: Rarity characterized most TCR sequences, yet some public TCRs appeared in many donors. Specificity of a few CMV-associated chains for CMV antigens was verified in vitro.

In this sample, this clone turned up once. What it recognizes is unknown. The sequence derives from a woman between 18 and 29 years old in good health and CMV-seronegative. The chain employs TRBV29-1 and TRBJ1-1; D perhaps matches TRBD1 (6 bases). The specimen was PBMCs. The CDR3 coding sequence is TGCAGCGTTGTCGGGGGGCTTAATACTGAAGCTTTCTTT. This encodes CSVVGGLNTEAFF.